These 15 T cell receptor beta chains were all obtained from the same sample, sequenced in a study of long-term antiretroviral therapy in people with HIV. Runs used v3.0 of the immunoSEQ assay and were done at survey level. The assay was immunoSEQ multiplex PCR, and TCRdb's table has in-frame clones only and misses some. Counted here are about 20,000 clones, about 78% occurring once; the ten biggest clones make up 13% to 15%. Sequenced material: unsorted PBMCs, taken 2.9 years after starting antiretroviral therapy. The origin of the receptors is a woman in her 30s with HIV.

The chain links TRBV9 to TRBJ1-2; D might be TRBD1 (5 bases). The CDR3 loop spans 13 amino acids. Trimming removed 3 bases at V and 4 bases at J, with 10 bases between. CDR1 SGDLS and CDR2 YYNGEE come from the germline V gene. DNA of the CDR3: TGTGCCAGCAGCGACCGGGGGGGCTATGGCTACACCTTC. Translation gives CASSDRGGYGYTF.

The chain couples TRBV6-1 to TRBJ1-6; 9 nucleotides line up with TRBD1. In germline, CDR1 is MNHNS, CDR2 SASEGT. With V trimmed by 1 base and J by 7 bases, 8 bases remained unmatched. This CDR3 has 17 amino acids. DNA of the CDR3: TGTGCCAGCAGTGAAGGGAAGACGACAGGGGGGAATTCACCCCTCCACTTT. Its protein is CASSEGKTTGGNSPLHF.

This chain links TRBV4-1 with TRBJ2-1; the D gene is possibly TRBD1 (5 bases). Germline V lookup: CDR1 MGHRA, CDR2 YSYEKL. V was shortened by 1 base and J by 9 bases, with 13 bases between the two germline ends. This CDR3 has 14 residues. This CDR3 is CASSQGQGVGEQFF. DNA of the CDR3: TGCGCCAGCAGCCAAGGCCAGGGCGTCGGTGAGCAGTTCTTC.

Only one count was recorded for this clone. This chain uses TRBV4-1 with TRBJ2-1; either TRBD1 or TRBD2 may fit D (6 bases each). The germline CDR1 and CDR2 sequences are MGHRA and YSYEKL. This CDR3 region has 19 residues. V dropped 3 bases and J dropped 2 bases, with 23 bases sitting between them. CDR3 residues: CASSHIGLQGLKAYNEQFF. The CDR3 DNA follows: TGCGCCAGCAGCCATATTGGCTTACAGGGACTTAAGGCCTACAATGAGCAGTTCTTC.

This chain connects TRBV6-5 to TRBJ2-5; no definite D call. This CDR3 comprises 16 residues. The V and J ends lost 0 bases and 7 bases respectively, with 18 bases between them. Germline CDR1 MNHEY, CDR2 SVGAGI. CDR3 nucleotide sequence: TGTGCCAGCAGTTACTCTAGAGCAACGGCGCTGGGGACCCAGTACTTC. Residues: CASSYSRATALGTQYF.

The gene calls are TRBV30 and TRBJ2-1; weak D call: TRBD1 (5 bases). Per the germline V gene, CDR1 is GTSNPN and CDR2 is SVGIG (reference sequence). Between the trimmed V and J ends, which lost 0 bases and 4 bases, there was a span of 19 bases. The CDR3 loop spans 17 amino acids. In DNA, the CDR3 is TGTGCCTGGAGTGTAAAGCCAAGACAGCGAATTTACAATGAGCAGTTCTTC. Protein: CAWSVKPRQRIYNEQFF.

In this sample, this clone turned up once. The chain recombines TRBV18 with TRBJ2-7; the D gene could be TRBD1 or TRBD2 (6 bases each). Deletions cut 6 bases from V and 6 bases from J, with 21 bases between. This CDR3 has 15 amino acids. Germline loops: CDR1 KGHSH, CDR2 LQKENI. This CDR3 reads CASSPEGGRASEQYV. Written as DNA, the CDR3 is TGTGCCAGCTCCCCGGAGGGGGGCAGGGCTTCCGAGCAGTACGTC.

The chain links TRBV9 to TRBJ1-2, with D possibly TRBD1 on 6 matching bases. The CDR3 totals 15 residues. V gave up 3 bases and J gave up 8 bases, with 20 bases separating them. The germline CDR1 and CDR2 sequences are SGDLS and YYNGEE. CDR3 nucleotides: TGTGCCAGCAGCGCTGGACAGCCAACTGGGGGCGGCTACACCTTC. Translating it yields CASSAGQPTGGGYTF. Together with reference TRBV9 and TRBJ1-2, the CDR3 gives the full variable domain: DSGVTQTPKHLITATGQRVTLRCSPRSGDLSVYWYQQSLDQGLQFLIQYYNGEERAKGNILERFSAQQFPDLHSELNLSSLELGDSALYFCASSAGQPTGGGYTFGSGTRLTVV.

The chain is built from TRBV4-2 and TRBJ1-2; no firm D call. The germline gives CDR1 LGHNA, CDR2 YNFKEQ. V shed 3 bases and J shed 4 bases, with 21 bases lying between them. CDR3 length: 17 residues. The CDR3 is CASSQGPDRPGGYGYTF. The CDR3 DNA sequence: TGTGCCAGCAGCCAGGGCCCCGACCGACCGGGCGGCTATGGCTACACCTTC.

CDR3 in amino acids: CASSPPEQGRLSRAFF. CDR3 bases: TGTGCCAGCTCACCACCAGAACAGGGACGTCTTAGCAGAGCTTTCTTT. The rearrangement links TRBV18 to TRBJ1-1; the D gene is possibly TRBD1 (6 bases). With 0 bases removed from V and 10 bases from J, the gap between germline ends came to 21 bases. This CDR3 comprises 16 residues. The germline V gene has CDR1 KGHSH and CDR2 LQKENI.

The chain uses TRBV29-1 and TRBJ2-5; no reliable D call. This CDR3 has 12 amino acids. V lost 5 bases to trimming and J lost 1 base, with 8 bases between them. CDR1 is SQVTM, CDR2 ANQGSEA, per germline. CDR3 DNA sequence: TGCAGCGTTCTACAGAGCCAAGAGACCCAGTACTTC. It specifies CSVLQSQETQYF.

The V gene is TRBV11-3, the J gene TRBJ2-3, with D unresolved. The CDR3 loop spans 13 amino acids. Germline V gene data show CDR1 as SGHNT and CDR2 as YENEEA. The V end lost 3 bases, the J end lost 6 bases, and 10 bases lay between the germline ends. The CDR3 spells CASSFRAEDTQYF. The CDR3 DNA reads as TGTGCCAGCAGCTTTCGGGCCGAGGATACGCAGTATTTT.

This clone was recorded only once. The chain has TRBV27 and TRBJ1-3; D is possibly TRBD1 (5 bases). The germline V and J ends were trimmed by 2 bases and 1 base, with 9 bases remaining between them. CDR3 size: 15 residues. Per the germline V gene, CDR1 is MNHEY and CDR2 is SMNVEV (reference sequence). CDR3 sequence: CASSLAGGSGNTIYF. CDR3 nucleotide sequence: TGTGCCAGCAGTTTAGCCGGGGGATCTGGAAACACCATATATTTT.

The chain couples TRBV7-3 to TRBJ2-2, with D perhaps TRBD1 or TRBD2 (5 bases each). With 2 bases removed from V and 7 bases from J, the gap between germline ends came to 20 bases. CDR3 length equals 17 residues. The V gene's germline CDR1 is SGHTA and CDR2 FQGTGA. The CDR3 bases are TGTGCCAGCAGCTTAGTTCCCCTAGCCGGGGCGGGCGGGGAGCTGTTTTTT. Translation: CASSLVPLAGAGGELFF.

This chain links TRBV18 with TRBJ2-7, with TRBD1 matching over 10 bases. Trimming at V came to 3 bases and at J to 1 base, leaving 9 bases not matched to a gene. Per the germline V gene, CDR1 is KGHSH and CDR2 is LQKENI. There are 17 residues in the CDR3. The CDR3 protein is CASSPEARTGGSYEQYV. The CDR3 nucleotides are TGTGCCAGCTCACCCGAAGCCCGGACAGGGGGATCCTACGAGCAGTACGTC.